These 32 T cell receptor beta chains share one sample of origin, sequenced in a study of blood T cells in healthy people across ages. The second PCR ran about 6 to 11 cycles with a sample-barcoded 5' primer and J-beta primers. Each CDR3 protein gets one entry after TCRdb re-called the 5' RACE reads with MiXCR. The sample has about 1.4 million distinct CDR3 sequences, 59% seen once. Sequencing was done on a sample of blood. The receptors were sampled from a man younger than 35 in good health.

This clonotype appeared once. This CDR3 reads CASSQAHGFDEQFF. CDR3 in DNA: TGCGCCAGCAGCCAAGCGCATGGTTTTGATGAGCAGTTCTTC. J is TRBJ2-1 and V is TRBV4-1; the D is unclear. The V end was cut by 1 base, the J end by 8 bases, with 12 bases between. CDR1 and CDR2 from the germline V gene are MGHRA and YSYEKL. The CDR3 covers 14 residues.

This chain connects TRBV2 to TRBJ2-3; tentatively, D is TRBD2 (6 bases). V was pared by 6 bases and J by 7 bases, with 11 bases between. Germline V gene data show CDR1 as SNHLY and CDR2 as FYNNEI. The CDR3 is 12 residues long. The DNA of the CDR3 is TGTGCCAGCAGATACCTAGCGAATACGCAGTATTTT. Amino acid sequence: CASRYLANTQYF.

The rearrangement links TRBV4-1 to TRBJ2-1, with D perhaps given as TRBD1 or TRBD2 (5 bases each). This CDR3 comprises 13 residues. Germline V gene lookup returns CDR1 MGHRA and CDR2 YSYEKL. Trimming removed 3 bases from V and 7 bases from J, with 10 bases in between. The CDR3 nucleotides are TGCGCCAGCAGCCACCGGGGCTCGAATGAGCAGTTCTTC. It is translated as CASSHRGSNEQFF.

This clonotype showed up just a few times. The chain links TRBV6-1 to TRBJ2-5; maybe TRBD2 (6 bases). The J call may be in error: the DNA end matches TRBJ2-7 better. The germline CDR1 and CDR2 sequences are MNHNS and SASEGT. The CDR3 extends over 13 amino acids. CDR3 nucleotide sequence: TGTGCCAGCAGCCGGGACTCTTGGGGCGAGCAGTACTTC. Its translation is CASSRDSWGEQYF.

The V gene is TRBV6-5, the J gene TRBJ2-1; D is uncertain. CDR3 length: 11 residues. Germline CDR1 reads MNHEY; CDR2 reads SVGAGI. The V end lost 7 bases, the J end lost 7 bases, and 8 bases lay between the germline ends. Written as DNA, the CDR3 is TGTGCCAGCATATCCAGGAATGAGCAGTTCTTC. The encoded protein is CASISRNEQFF.

The J gene is TRBJ2-7, the V gene TRBV7-2, with D possibly being TRBD1 or TRBD2 (6 bases each). From germline, CDR1 is SGHTA and CDR2 FQGNSA. The CDR3 consists of 16 residues. Trimming stripped 1 base from V and 5 bases from J, with 18 bases between. The CDR3 protein is CASSLGWTQEGDEQYF. DNA of the CDR3: TGTGCCAGCAGCTTAGGATGGACCCAGGAGGGGGACGAGCAGTACTTC.

This clonotype was detected only once. The chain recombines TRBV3-1 with TRBJ2-4, with D perhaps TRBD1 (6 bases). This CDR3 is built from 15 residues. The germline CDR1 and CDR2 sequences are LGHDT and YNNKEL (reference sequence). Trimming took off 2 bases at V and 14 bases at J, with 22 bases between the two ends. This chain's CDR3 is CASSQLRNRASGEYF. CDR3 in DNA: TGTGCCAGCAGCCAACTCCGGAACAGGGCCTCTGGGGAGTACTTC.

This chain joins TRBV5-1 and TRBJ1-2; D unresolved. Trimming took off 0 bases at V and 4 bases at J, with 13 bases between the two ends. Germline V lookup: CDR1 SGHRS, CDR2 YFSETQ. The CDR3 contains 15 residues. DNA of the CDR3: TGCGCCAGCAGCTTGGAGTTTCAGACCCTCTATGGCTACACCTTC. This codes for CASSLEFQTLYGYTF.

J is TRBJ1-1 and V is TRBV6-4; D remains ambiguous. Looked up from germline, CDR1 is MRHNA and CDR2 is SNTAGT. Deletions cut 2 bases from V and 3 bases from J, with 13 bases between. The CDR3 totals 15 residues. This CDR3 reads CASSDGSGPDTEAFF. CDR3 nucleotide sequence: TGTGCCAGCAGTGACGGGTCCGGTCCCGACACTGAAGCTTTCTTT.

The chain recombines TRBV15 with TRBJ2-3; no definite D call. This CDR3 is 14 amino acids long. The V and J ends lost 0 bases and 6 bases respectively, with 10 bases between them. Germline-derived CDR1 and CDR2 are LNHNV and YYDKDF (reference sequence). The CDR3 loop is CATSRELGQDTQYF. CDR3 nucleotides: TGTGCCACCAGCAGAGAGTTAGGCCAGGATACGCAGTATTTT.

V usage is TRBV7-9 and J usage is TRBJ1-2; D is undetermined. This CDR3 spans 15 amino acids. Germline V gene lookup returns CDR1 SEHNR and CDR2 FQNEAQ (reference sequence). Deletions cut 5 bases from V and 5 bases from J, with 18 bases between. DNA for the CDR3: TGTGCCAGCAGCCAAGGGAGGGTCTTCGATTATGGCTACACCTTC. Its protein is CASSQGRVFDYGYTF.

This clonotype was found a few times. This chain uses TRBV7-2 with TRBJ2-5; a weak D match, TRBD2 (6 bases). The V and J ends lost 5 bases and 2 bases respectively, with 15 bases between them. Germline V CDR1 and CDR2: SGHTA, FQGNSA. This CDR3 contains 15 residues. CDR3 amino acids: CASSANPGTQETQYF. Here the CDR3 DNA reads TGTGCCAGCAGCGCAAACCCCGGGACTCAAGAGACCCAGTACTTC.

This chain links TRBV6-6 with TRBJ2-1; D may be TRBD2 (5 bases). CDR1 and CDR2 from the germline V gene are MNHNY and SVGAGI (reference sequence). The CDR3 extends over 14 amino acids. Trimming shortened V by 6 bases and J by 3 bases, and 12 bases separated the two germline ends. The CDR3 here is CASRMGRGYNEQFF. The DNA for the CDR3 is TGTGCCAGCAGAATGGGTCGGGGCTACAATGAGCAGTTCTTC.

The rearrangement joins TRBV6-1 to TRBJ2-5; 9 nucleotides align to TRBD1. Germline CDR1 MNHNS, CDR2 SASEGT. This CDR3 is built from 18 residues. The J segment lost 2 bases and the V segment lost 0 bases, leaving 10 bases of the junction unmatched. The CDR3 DNA reads as TGTGCCAGCAGTGAAGCGCAAGGGACAGGGCCACCTCAAGAGACCCAGTACTTC. Protein: CASSEAQGTGPPQETQYF.

The rearrangement joins TRBV19 to TRBJ2-6; no firm D call. CDR1 is LNHDA, CDR2 SQIVND, per germline (reference sequence). Trimming stripped 1 base from V and 1 base from J, with 5 bases between. There are 15 residues in the CDR3. The CDR3 here is CASSIVESGANVLTF. The CDR3 DNA follows: TGTGCCAGTAGTATAGTCGAATCTGGGGCCAACGTCCTGACTTTC.

The J gene is TRBJ2-3, the V gene TRBV20-1; D is perhaps TRBD1 (6 bases). CDR1 is DFQATT, CDR2 SNEGSKA, per germline (reference sequence). The length of the CDR3 is 10 residues. V dropped 7 bases and J dropped 10 bases, with 12 bases sitting between them. The CDR3 bases are TGCAGTGGAGGTTCAGGGGCGCAGTATTTT. This gives the protein CSGGSGAQYF.

The table lists this clonotype with a few counts. The chain uses TRBV4-1 and TRBJ2-7; either TRBD1 or TRBD2 may supply D (5 bases each). The CDR3 contains 13 residues. Trimming cost V 6 bases and J 2 bases, with 11 bases left between them. Germline CDR1 is MGHRA and CDR2 is YSYEKL. As DNA, the CDR3 is TGCGCCAGCAGTGGGGGAAAACCCTACGAGCAGTACTTC. It translates to CASSGGKPYEQYF.

This chain joins TRBV7-2 and TRBJ2-1; the match to TRBD2 covers 13 bases. The CDR3 contains 17 residues. The V segment lost 5 bases and the J segment 4 bases; nucleotides outside the gene matches: 8. Germline assignment: CDR1 SGHTA and CDR2 FQGNSA. The CDR3 coding sequence is TGTGCCAGCAGCCGGTCAACTAGCGGGAGGGGGTACAATGAGCAGTTCTTC. Translating gives CASSRSTSGRGYNEQFF.

This chain uses TRBV11-2 with TRBJ2-1; D remains unclear. CDR1 and CDR2 from the germline V gene are SGHAT and FQNNGV. Deletions cut 5 bases from V and 0 bases from J, with 17 bases between. The CDR3 loop spans 17 amino acids. CDR3 amino acids: CASSHQETADSYNEQFF. In nucleotides, the CDR3 is TGTGCCAGCAGCCATCAAGAAACTGCGGACTCCTACAATGAGCAGTTCTTC.

The chain uses TRBV29-1 and TRBJ2-3; TRBD2 agrees at 7 bases. This CDR3 spans 12 amino acids. CDR1 SQVTM and CDR2 ANQGSEA come from the germline V gene. CDR3 nucleotides: TGCAGTATTGAGCGGGAAGAGGGGACGCAGTATTTT. Encoded protein: CSIEREEGTQYF.

This clonotype was observed a handful of times. This chain uses TRBV4-2 with TRBJ2-1; a possible D gene is TRBD1 (5 bases). This CDR3 is 13 amino acids long. From germline, CDR1 is LGHNA and CDR2 YNFKEQ. Deletions cut 0 bases from V and 10 bases from J, with 10 bases between. The chain's CDR3 is CASSQDLGQEQFF. As DNA, the CDR3 is TGTGCCAGCAGCCAAGATCTAGGACAAGAGCAGTTCTTC.

The V call is TRBV4-2, the J call TRBJ2-1; D is unclear. In germline, CDR1 is LGHNA, CDR2 YNFKEQ. CDR3 size: 13 residues. Trimming cost V 1 base and J 5 bases, with 6 bases left between them. The DNA of the CDR3 is TGTGCCAGCAGCCAAGGAGTGGACAATGAGCAGTTCTTC. Its translation: CASSQGVDNEQFF.

CDR3 coding DNA: TGCAGTGCTGGGACAGGGGGTTTGCCCCAGCATTTT. This gives the protein CSAGTGGLPQHF. V is TRBV20-1 and J is TRBJ1-5, with TRBD1 matching 11 bases. This CDR3 spans 12 amino acids. V was pared by 5 bases and J by 9 bases, with 3 bases of the junction left unmatched. Germline CDR1 and CDR2: DFQATT and SNEGSKA (reference sequence).

The gene calls are TRBV5-1 and TRBJ2-5, with TRBD2 matching over 13 bases. The last part of the DNA fits TRBJ2-7 better; the J call may be wrong. This CDR3 region has 17 residues. Germline V lookup: CDR1 SGHRS, CDR2 YFSETQ. The CDR3 reads CASSPHGLAGESYEQYF. Written as DNA, the CDR3 is TGCGCCAGCAGCCCCCACGGACTAGCGGGAGAGAGTTACGAGCAGTACTTC.

This clonotype was seen only a few times. The chain recombines TRBV6-6 with TRBJ2-7, with D possibly TRBD2 on 7 matching bases. The V end lost 11 bases, the J end lost 4 bases, and 21 bases lay between the germline ends. This CDR3 is 14 amino acids long. The germline CDR1 and CDR2 sequences are MNHNY and SVGAGI (reference sequence). As DNA, the CDR3 is TGTGCCGCTTCGACGGGGGGCGAAAGTTACGAGCAGTACTTC. Residues: CAASTGGESYEQYF.

CDR3: CASSVTSGSSYEQYF. The CDR3 DNA sequence: TGTGCCAGCAGTGTGACTAGCGGGAGCTCCTACGAGCAGTACTTC. V and J are TRBV27 and TRBJ2-7; 12 nucleotides line up with TRBD2. V was clipped by 5 bases and J by 0 bases; unmatched bases: 2. The CDR3 is 15 residues long. Germline V gene data show CDR1 as MNHEY and CDR2 as SMNVEV (reference sequence).

This clonotype was counted only a few times. One end of the junction varies from germline; a read error may be responsible. The DNA for the CDR3 is TGTGCCAGCAGTTTAGCAGGGAATAGCAATCAGCCCCAGCATTTT. The encoded protein is CASSLAGNSNQPQHF. The V gene is TRBV7-2, the J gene TRBJ1-5; D might be TRBD1 (5 bases). The CDR3 has 15 amino acids. Germline CDR1 reads SGHTA; CDR2 reads FQGNSA.

This chain connects TRBV25-1 to TRBJ2-3; 10 nucleotides match TRBD2. This CDR3 has 16 residues. Per the germline V gene, CDR1 is MGHDK and CDR2 is SYGVNS. The V and J ends lost 6 bases and 2 bases, in that order; junction bases with no gene match: 8. The CDR3 DNA is TGTGCCAGCAGAAACGGAGCGGGGGGGATCACAGATACGCAGTATTTT. It translates to CASRNGAGGITDTQYF.

This rearrangement joins TRBV4-1 to TRBJ2-7; D assignment may be TRBD1 or TRBD2 (5 bases each). The J call may be mistaken, given a closer DNA end match to TRBJ2-5. The length of the CDR3 is 15 residues. Germline V lookup: CDR1 MGHRA, CDR2 YSYEKL. CDR3: CASSGTPGPKETQYF. CDR3 sequence (DNA): TGCGCCAGCAGCGGCACTCCGGGACCTAAAGAGACCCAGTACTTC.

The CDR3: CSVEEEQADSYEQYF. The CDR3 DNA follows: TGCAGCGTTGAAGAAGAGCAGGCAGATTCCTACGAGCAGTACTTC. The gene calls are TRBV29-1 and TRBJ2-7; D gene uncertain. This CDR3 comprises 15 residues. V lost 0 bases, J lost 1 base, and 13 bases lay in between. Germline CDR1 SQVTM, CDR2 ANQGSEA.

This clonotype came up a few times. This chain uses TRBV20-1 with TRBJ1-2, with 8 bases that match TRBD1. Germline V gene data show CDR1 as DFQATT and CDR2 as SNEGSKA (reference sequence). With V trimmed by 6 bases and J by 3 bases, 6 bases remained unmatched. The CDR3 is made up of 13 amino acids. Written as DNA, the CDR3 is TGCAGTGCAAGACAGGGGATCCACTATGGCTACACCTTC. Its translation is CSARQGIHYGYTF.

J is TRBJ1-2 and V is TRBV6-1; D is ambiguous. Trimming took off 5 bases at V and 2 bases at J, with 9 bases between the two ends. Per the germline V gene, CDR1 is MNHNS and CDR2 is SASEGT. The CDR3 contains 13 residues. The CDR3 reads CASSPRRNYGYTF. The CDR3 DNA sequence: TGTGCCAGCAGTCCACGACGAAACTATGGCTACACCTTC.